A single sample gave rise to the 30 T cell receptor beta chains below, sequenced in a study of early T cells in non-severe SARS-CoV-2 infection (dated by TCRdb to about 2021). Libraries came from 5' RACE. This sample was sequenced with a NextSeq 500. Through fastp at Q25 and MiXCR, TCRdb rebuilt clones from the public reads, retaining in-frame beta chains. Every distinct CDR3 protein forms one entry, paired with its most common genes and DNA. The sample yields 69,000 or so distinct CDR3 sequences; roughly 9.5% were counted once. The ten largest clones take up less than 6.5% of the sample. What was sequenced was whole blood. The receptors come from an adult who was a healthcare worker with PCR-confirmed SARS-CoV-2 infection or an uninfected control (not recorded which).

With regard to this clonotype: A junction boundary mismatches the germline segment, possibly from a read error. This chain links TRBV7-2 with TRBJ2-4; D is uncertain. The germline CDR1 and CDR2 sequences are SGHTA and FQGNSA. This CDR3 contains 14 residues. The CDR3 sequence: CASSPSGNKHIQYF. In nucleotides, the CDR3 is TGTGCCAGCAGCCCATCGGGCAACAAACACATTCAGTACTTC.

In this sample, this clonotype turned up many times. The gene calls are TRBV5-8 and TRBJ2-7, with 8 nucleotides matching TRBD1. The CDR3 covers 16 residues. Per germline, CDR1 SGHTS and CDR2 YDEGEE. V shed 7 bases and J 0 bases; nucleotides not matched to a gene: 12. The CDR3 DNA reads TGTGCCAGCTCCTCTTGGGGACAGGCATTCTCCTACGAGCAGTACTTC. It is translated as CASSSWGQAFSYEQYF.

The chain has TRBV7-9 and TRBJ1-1, with D perhaps TRBD1 (5 bases). Trimming stripped 0 bases from V and 3 bases from J, with 5 bases between. The CDR3 consists of 13 residues. CDR1 is SEHNR, CDR2 FQNEAQ, per germline (reference sequence). Here the CDR3 DNA reads TGTGCCAGCAGCTTAGCGGGGCACACTGAAGCTTTCTTT. Translating it yields CASSLAGHTEAFF.

This clonotype has only a few counts. This sequence joins TRBV10-3 and TRBJ2-3; no firm D call. This CDR3 has 16 residues. The V and J ends lost 0 bases and 0 bases respectively, with 10 bases between them. Germline V gene lookup returns CDR1 ENHRY and CDR2 SYGVKD. The CDR3 region is CAISESYTTSTDTQYF. The CDR3 DNA reads as TGTGCCATCAGTGAGTCCTATACCACTAGCACAGATACGCAGTATTTT.

The rearrangement joins TRBV7-3 to TRBJ2-1; D might be TRBD2 (5 bases). The CDR3 covers 12 residues. Trimming took 5 bases from V and 6 from J, leaving 8 bases between them. In germline, CDR1 is SGHTA, CDR2 FQGTGA. In DNA, the CDR3 is TGTGCCAGCAGCCCTACTAGCAATGAGCAGTTCTTC. Residues: CASSPTSNEQFF.

This clonotype was detected many times. This sequence joins TRBV20-1 and TRBJ2-3, with D perhaps TRBD2 (5 bases). Germline loops: CDR1 DFQATT, CDR2 SNEGSKA (reference sequence). CDR3 length: 15 amino acids. V dropped 6 bases and J dropped 1 base, with 17 bases sitting between them. The CDR3 spells CSAARDSGGTDTQYF. The CDR3 DNA sequence: TGCAGTGCCGCGCGCGATTCCGGGGGCACAGATACGCAGTATTTT.

The chain recombines TRBV7-8 with TRBJ2-7; tentatively, D is TRBD2 (5 bases). This CDR3 has 13 residues. Trimming took 1 base from V and 6 from J, leaving 10 bases between them. The germline CDR1 and CDR2 sequences are SGHVS and FQNEAQ. This CDR3 reads CASSLEMRAEQYF. The CDR3 DNA reads as TGTGCCAGCAGCTTAGAGATGAGGGCCGAGCAGTACTTC.

This clonotype was detected many times. The chain employs TRBV11-2 and TRBJ2-3, with a possible D match to TRBD2 (5 bases). The CDR3 extends over 15 amino acids. V was trimmed by 5 bases and J by 2 bases, leaving 14 bases between them. Germline assignment: CDR1 SGHAT and CDR2 FQNNGV. CDR3 bases: TGTGCCAGCAGCCCGGACTCCTCCTCCACAGATACGCAGTATTTT. Translating gives CASSPDSSSTDTQYF.

V usage is TRBV3-1 and J usage is TRBJ2-1; D remains ambiguous. Trimming removed 1 base at V and 10 bases at J, with 14 bases between. The CDR3 spans 14 residues. Germline CDR1 and CDR2: LGHDT and YNNKEL (reference sequence). CDR3: CASSQGQGIGEQFF. The CDR3 DNA reads as TGTGCCAGCAGCCAAGGTCAAGGCATAGGGGAGCAGTTCTTC.

This clonotype was counted at least ten times. The chain links TRBV7-9 to TRBJ2-1; maybe TRBD2 (6 bases). The germline CDR1 and CDR2 sequences are SEHNR and FQNEAQ (reference sequence). There are 16 residues in the CDR3. V gave up 1 base and J gave up 4 bases, with 14 bases separating them. CDR3 protein: CASSLGGGTKYNEQFF. DNA for the CDR3: TGTGCCAGCAGCTTAGGAGGAGGGACGAAGTACAATGAGCAGTTCTTC.

This clonotype was found a few times. The genes are TRBV6-2 or TRBV6-3 and TRBJ2-3, with TRBD2 identical over 12 bases. Germline V gene lookup returns CDR1 MNHEY and CDR2 SVGEGT. J lost 6 bases, V lost 6 bases, and 7 bases had no gene match. The CDR3 contains 15 residues. The CDR3 DNA reads as TGTGCCAGCAGACGACTAGCGGGAGTACGGGATACGCAGTATTTT. Its translation: CASRRLAGVRDTQYF.

The rearrangement joins TRBV2 to TRBJ2-3, with D perhaps being TRBD1 or TRBD2 (5 bases each). Germline CDR1 reads SNHLY; CDR2 reads FYNNEI. Trimming removed 11 bases at V and 0 bases at J, with 12 bases between. The CDR3 has 13 amino acids. In DNA form, the CDR3 reads TGTGCCCGCCGCGAGGGGAGCACAGATACGCAGTATTTT. Encoded protein: CARREGSTDTQYF.

This clonotype was seen ten or more times. The V gene is TRBV9, the J gene TRBJ2-3; TRBD2 agrees at 9 bases. There are 13 residues in the CDR3. The junction had 3 bases not matched to a gene; V was cut back by 4 bases and J by 6 bases. Germline V CDR1 and CDR2: SGDLS, YYNGEE. The CDR3, as DNA: TGTGCCAGCAGCCTTGGACTAGCGGATACGCAGTATTTT. It is translated as CASSLGLADTQYF. Supplemented by reference TRBV9 and TRBJ2-3, the full variable domain reads DSGVTQTPKHLITATGQRVTLRCSPRSGDLSVYWYQQSLDQGLQFLIQYYNGEERAKGNILERFSAQQFPDLHSELNLSSLELGDSALYFCASSLGLADTQYFGPGTRLTVL.

This clonotype was observed at least ten times. The CDR3 sequence: CASSESLFAGRYEQYF. CDR3 in DNA: TGTGCCAGCAGTGAAAGTTTGTTTGCGGGCCGCTACGAGCAGTACTTC. This chain links TRBV6-1 with TRBJ2-7, with D possibly being TRBD2 (5 bases). The CDR3 is made up of 16 amino acids. CDR1 and CDR2 (germline): MNHNS, SASEGT. Between the trimmed V and J ends, which lost 2 bases and 3 bases, there was a span of 17 bases.

This clonotype came up a few times. The chain employs TRBV7-8 and TRBJ2-3, with a possible D match to TRBD1 (7 bases). The CDR3 runs to 14 residues. Germline CDR1 and CDR2: SGHVS and FQNEAQ. V was cut by 6 bases and J by 6 bases, with 16 bases left in between. This CDR3 is CASRSRGAGDTQYF. In DNA, the CDR3 is TGTGCCAGCAGGTCCAGGGGGGCCGGGGATACGCAGTATTTT. The entire variable domain, with the rest obtained from reference TRBV7-8 and TRBJ2-3, is as follows: GAGVSQSPRYKVAKRGQDVALRCDPISGHVSLFWYQQALGQGPEFLTYFQNEAQLDKSGLPSDRFFAERPEGSVSTLKIQRTQQEDSAVYLCASRSRGAGDTQYFGPGTRLTVL.

In this sample, this clonotype turned up a few times. This rearrangement joins TRBV3-1 to TRBJ2-7; 8 positions agree with TRBD1. V gave up 1 base and J gave up 12 bases; unmatched junction bases: 5. Germline V lookup: CDR1 LGHDT, CDR2 YNNKEL (reference sequence). The CDR3 spans 12 residues. The DNA for the CDR3 is TGTGCCAGCAGCCAAGGGGACAGGAGCTTGTACTTC. This sequence encodes CASSQGDRSLYF.

The sample holds many counts of this clonotype. V usage is TRBV11-2 and J usage is TRBJ2-7; 7 bases line up with TRBD1. The CDR3 contains 13 residues. The V and J ends lost 5 bases and 7 bases, in that order; junction bases with no gene match: 8. Germline CDR1 is SGHAT and CDR2 is FQNNGV. This CDR3 reads CASSPDRLREQYF. CDR3 nucleotide sequence: TGTGCCAGCAGCCCGGACAGGCTGAGGGAGCAGTACTTC.

This clonotype was recorded at least ten times. This chain joins TRBV5-1 and TRBJ1-1; a possible D gene is TRBD1 (5 bases). Trimming took off 5 bases at V and 5 bases at J, with 16 bases between the two ends. CDR1 and CDR2 from the germline V gene are SGHRS and YFSETQ. CDR3 length equals 14 residues. The CDR3 protein is CASSSGPGGTEAFF. CDR3 DNA sequence: TGCGCCAGCAGTTCTGGGCCCGGGGGGACTGAAGCTTTCTTT.

This clonotype was observed many times. This chain connects TRBV6-4 to TRBJ2-6, with D uncertain. Trimming left V 0 bases short and J 0 bases short, with 3 bases between. The germline V gene has CDR1 MRHNA and CDR2 SNTAGT. This CDR3 is 15 amino acids long. The CDR3 is CASSDSSSGANVLTF. The CDR3 region has the DNA TGTGCCAGCAGTGACTCGAGCTCTGGGGCCAACGTCCTGACTTTC.

On this clonotype: A junction end diverges from the germline sequence, so it may reflect a read error. The J gene is TRBJ2-6, the V gene TRBV15, with 10 bases lining up with TRBD1. This CDR3 contains 15 residues. Germline values: CDR1 LNHNV, CDR2 YYDKDF (reference sequence). DNA of the CDR3: TGTGCCACCAGCAGAGAGGACAGGGGGGACAACGTCCTGACTTTC. Protein product: CATSREDRGDNVLTF.

This clonotype was observed many times. The chain employs TRBV18 and TRBJ2-7; a possible D gene is TRBD1 (5 bases). The CDR3 consists of 15 residues. In germline, CDR1 is KGHSH, CDR2 LQKENI. With 5 bases removed from V and 7 bases from J, the gap between germline ends came to 21 bases. This CDR3 is CASSSPLGQGYEQYF. In nucleotides, the CDR3 is TGTGCCAGCTCATCCCCCTTGGGGCAGGGATATGAGCAGTACTTC.

This clonotype has ten or more counts. The gene calls are TRBV14 and TRBJ2-7; TRBD2 is a possible D gene (6 bases). CDR1 and CDR2 (germline): SGHDN, FVKESK. V lost 2 bases and J 4 bases, leaving 12 bases between the germline ends. The CDR3 is 14 amino acids. As DNA, the CDR3 is TGTGCCAGCAGCCAACAGACTAGTCCATACGAGCAGTACTTC. It codes for CASSQQTSPYEQYF. Complete variable domain (other parts from reference TRBV14 and TRBJ2-7): EAGVTQFPSHSVIEKGQTVTLRCDPISGHDNLYWYRRVMGKEIKFLLHFVKESKQDESGMPNNRFLAERTGGTYSTLKVQPAELEDSGVYFCASSQQTSPYEQYFGPGTRLTVT.

There are many counts of this clonotype. This rearrangement joins TRBV3-1 to TRBJ2-1; 7 bases match TRBD2. Per the germline V gene, CDR1 is LGHDT and CDR2 is YNNKEL (reference sequence). The ends lost 1 base at V and 10 bases at J; junction bases unmatched: 7. The CDR3 is 14 residues long. The CDR3 DNA follows: TGTGCCAGCAGCCAAGTGTTGCGAGCGGGAGAGCAGTTCTTC. It specifies CASSQVLRAGEQFF.

A few counts support this clonotype. V gene TRBV29-1 combines with J gene TRBJ1-1, with D uncertain. CDR1 SQVTM and CDR2 ANQGSEA come from the germline V gene. V lost 6 bases to trimming and J lost 8 bases, with 10 bases between them. This CDR3 comprises 10 residues. CDR3 sequence: CSVGTTEAFF. The DNA for the CDR3 is TGCAGCGTAGGTACCACCGAAGCTTTCTTT.

This clonotype was observed at least ten times. In nucleotides, the CDR3 is TGTGCCACCCCCGACAGGAACACTGAAGCTTTCTTT. Amino acid sequence: CATPDRNTEAFF. The chain joins TRBV13 to TRBJ1-1; a possible D gene is TRBD1 (5 bases). This CDR3 contains 12 residues. CDR1 is PRHDT, CDR2 FYEKMQ, per germline (reference sequence). V lost 10 bases to trimming and J lost 1 base, with 10 bases between them.

There are a few counts of this clonotype. The V and J genes are TRBV10-2 and TRBJ2-2; D not resolved. V was pared by 1 base and J by 1 base, with 7 bases between. The CDR3 is 15 amino acids. CDR1 and CDR2 (germline): WSHSY, SAAADI. The CDR3 loop is CASSEWQLNTGELFF. The CDR3 DNA follows: TGCGCCAGCAGTGAGTGGCAGCTGAACACCGGGGAGCTGTTTTTT.

This clonotype was detected only a few times. The chain is built from TRBV6-2 or TRBV6-3 and TRBJ2-7; D unclear. The CDR3 covers 16 residues. V was shortened by 0 bases and J by 0 bases, with 12 bases between the two germline ends. Germline CDR1 MNHEY, CDR2 SVGEGT. CDR3 DNA: TGTGCCAGCAGTTACTCGGCAGACCAAAGCTCCTACGAGCAGTACTTC. Its protein product is CASSYSADQSSYEQYF.

The chain is built from TRBV20-1 and TRBJ2-1; TRBD2 matches 7 bases. V lost 3 bases to trimming and J lost 3 bases; unmatched junction nucleotides: 8. This CDR3 spans 15 amino acids. Looked up from germline, CDR1 is DFQATT and CDR2 is SNEGSKA (reference sequence). The CDR3 DNA sequence: TGCAGTGCTAGGCTTCCCAGCGGGGTCTACAATGAGCAGTTCTTC. Residues: CSARLPSGVYNEQFF.

This chain connects TRBV4-3 to TRBJ2-5; D is perhaps TRBD1 (5 bases). The V and J ends lost 3 bases and 8 bases respectively, with 13 bases between them. The germline gives CDR1 LGHNA, CDR2 YSLEER. The CDR3 is 13 amino acids. The CDR3 reads CASSQDTKFTQYF. The CDR3, as DNA: TGCGCCAGCAGCCAGGACACCAAGTTTACCCAGTACTTC.

This clonotype was detected many times. CDR3 residues: CASSYDRGTEAFF. CDR3 bases: TGTGCCAGCAGCTATGACAGGGGGACTGAAGCTTTCTTT. The chain uses TRBV7-8 and TRBJ1-1, with 9 bases identical to TRBD1. The germline CDR1 and CDR2 sequences are SGHVS and FQNEAQ. The CDR3 covers 13 residues. Trimming cost V 4 bases and J 5 bases; bases outside gene matches: 2.